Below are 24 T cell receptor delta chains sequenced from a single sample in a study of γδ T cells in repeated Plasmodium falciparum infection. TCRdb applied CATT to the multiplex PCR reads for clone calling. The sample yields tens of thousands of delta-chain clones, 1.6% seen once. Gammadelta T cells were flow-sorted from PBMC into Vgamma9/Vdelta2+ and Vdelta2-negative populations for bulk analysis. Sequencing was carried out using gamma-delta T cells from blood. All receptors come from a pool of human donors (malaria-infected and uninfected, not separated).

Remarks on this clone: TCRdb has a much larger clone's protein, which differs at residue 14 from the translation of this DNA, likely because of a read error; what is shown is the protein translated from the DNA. The CDR3 here is CALGEFSKRFRTGLKELIF. The DNA of the CDR3 is TGTGCTCTTGGGGAATTCTCTAAAAGATTCCGTACTGGGCTTAAGGAACTCATCTTT. The chain employs TRDV1 and TRDJ1; D is possibly TRDD3 (6 bases). TCRdb carries no J gene annotation; the J gene was assigned here by matching the DNA with germline. CDR1 and CDR2 from the germline V gene are TSWWSYY and QGS. V dropped 2 bases and J dropped 9 bases, with 31 bases sitting between them. CDR3 size: 19 residues.

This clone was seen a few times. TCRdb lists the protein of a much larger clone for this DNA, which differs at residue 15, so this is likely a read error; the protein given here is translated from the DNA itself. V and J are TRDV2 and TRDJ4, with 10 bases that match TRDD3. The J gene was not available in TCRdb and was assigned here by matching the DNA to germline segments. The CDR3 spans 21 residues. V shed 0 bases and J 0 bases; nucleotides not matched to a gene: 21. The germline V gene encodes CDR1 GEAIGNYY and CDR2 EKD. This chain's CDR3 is CACDTVDSEGTGGSWARPLIF. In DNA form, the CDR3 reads TGTGCCTGTGACACCGTAGACTCCGAGGGTACTGGGGGATCCTGGGCCAGACCCCTGATCTTT.

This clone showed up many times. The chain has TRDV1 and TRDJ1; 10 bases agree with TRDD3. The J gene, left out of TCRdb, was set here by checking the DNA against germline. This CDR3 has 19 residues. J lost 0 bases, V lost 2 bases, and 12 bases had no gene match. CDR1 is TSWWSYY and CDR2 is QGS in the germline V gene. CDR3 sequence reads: CALGEGVEGDTPNTDKLIF. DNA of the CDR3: TGTGCTCTTGGGGAAGGCGTGGAGGGGGATACGCCAAACACCGATAAACTCATCTTT.

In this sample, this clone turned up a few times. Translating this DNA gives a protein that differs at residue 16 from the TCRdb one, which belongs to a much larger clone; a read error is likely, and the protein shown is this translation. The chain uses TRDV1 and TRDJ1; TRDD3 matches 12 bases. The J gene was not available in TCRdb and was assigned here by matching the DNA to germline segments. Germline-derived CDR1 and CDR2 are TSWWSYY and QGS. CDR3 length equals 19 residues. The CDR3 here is CALGDRDWGIPRNTDRLIF. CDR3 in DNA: TGTGCTCTTGGGGACCGCGACTGGGGGATACCCAGAAACACCGATAGACTCATCTTT.

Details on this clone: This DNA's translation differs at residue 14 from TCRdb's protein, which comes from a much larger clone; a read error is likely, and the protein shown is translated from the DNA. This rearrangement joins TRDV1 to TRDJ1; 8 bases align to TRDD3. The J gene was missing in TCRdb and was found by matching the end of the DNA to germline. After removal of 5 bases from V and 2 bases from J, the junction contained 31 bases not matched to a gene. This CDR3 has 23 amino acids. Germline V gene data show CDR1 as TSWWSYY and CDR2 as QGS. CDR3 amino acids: CALGRRVVTRKLGGTPSTDKLIF. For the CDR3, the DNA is TGTGCTCTTGGGAGAAGGGTAGTTACCCGAAAACTGGGGGGTACTCCCAGTACCGATAAACTCATCTTT.

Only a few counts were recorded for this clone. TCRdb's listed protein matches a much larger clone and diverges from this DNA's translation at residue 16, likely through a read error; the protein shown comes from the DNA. The CDR3 nucleotides read TGTGCTCTTGGACCTCGCGTTCCTACCATGGGGACAAGACCCAAGCACACCGATAAACTCATCTTT. It specifies CALGPRVPTMGTRPKHTDKLIF. This rearrangement joins TRDV1 to TRDJ1; 7 bases fit TRDD2. Because TCRdb records no J gene, it was assigned here through a match of the DNA to germline. This CDR3 is 22 amino acids long. V was pared by 6 bases and J by 0 bases, with 28 bases of the junction left unmatched. Germline lookup yields CDR1 TSWWSYY and CDR2 QGS.

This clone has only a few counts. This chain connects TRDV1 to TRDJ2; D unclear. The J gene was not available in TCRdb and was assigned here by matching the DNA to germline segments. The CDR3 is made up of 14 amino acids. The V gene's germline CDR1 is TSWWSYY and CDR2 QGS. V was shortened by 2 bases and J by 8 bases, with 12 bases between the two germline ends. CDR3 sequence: CALGEIPRPAQLFF. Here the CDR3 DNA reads TGTGCTCTTGGGGAAATACCCCGGCCCGCACAACTCTTCTTT.

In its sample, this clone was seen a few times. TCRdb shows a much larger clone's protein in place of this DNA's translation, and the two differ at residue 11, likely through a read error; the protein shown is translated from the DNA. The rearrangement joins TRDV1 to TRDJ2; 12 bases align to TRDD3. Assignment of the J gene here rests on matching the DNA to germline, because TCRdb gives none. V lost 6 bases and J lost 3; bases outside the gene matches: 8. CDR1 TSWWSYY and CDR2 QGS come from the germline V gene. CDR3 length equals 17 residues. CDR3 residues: CALGFTGGYPLTAQLFF. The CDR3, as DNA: TGTGCTCTTGGATTTACTGGGGGATACCCCCTGACAGCACAACTCTTCTTT.

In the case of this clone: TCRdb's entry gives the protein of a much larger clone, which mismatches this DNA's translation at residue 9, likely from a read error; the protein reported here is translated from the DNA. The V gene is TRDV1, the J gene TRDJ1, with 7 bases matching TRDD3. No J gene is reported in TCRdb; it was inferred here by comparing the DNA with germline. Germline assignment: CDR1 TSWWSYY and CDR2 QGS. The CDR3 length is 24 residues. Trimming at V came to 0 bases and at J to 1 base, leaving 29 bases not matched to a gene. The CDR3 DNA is TGTGCTCTTGGGGAACTCGAGTTTTGCCTGTTCAGAGGTGGGATACACCACATCACCGATAAACTCATCTTT. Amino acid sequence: CALGELEFCLFRGGIHHITDKLIF.

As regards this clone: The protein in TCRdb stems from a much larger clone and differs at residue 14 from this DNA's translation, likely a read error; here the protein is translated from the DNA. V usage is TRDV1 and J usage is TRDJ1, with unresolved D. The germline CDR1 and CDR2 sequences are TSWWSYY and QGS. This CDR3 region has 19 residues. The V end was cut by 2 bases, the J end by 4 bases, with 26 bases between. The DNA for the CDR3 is TGTGCTCTTGGGGAAGGGGTCCCACGCGGTGTTGTATGTATCGATAAACTCATCTTT. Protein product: CALGEGVPRGVVCIDKLIF.

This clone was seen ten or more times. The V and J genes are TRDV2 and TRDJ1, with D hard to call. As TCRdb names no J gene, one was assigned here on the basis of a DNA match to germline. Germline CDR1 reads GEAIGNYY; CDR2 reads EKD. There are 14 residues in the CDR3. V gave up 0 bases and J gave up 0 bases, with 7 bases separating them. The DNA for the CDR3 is TGTGCCTGTGACACCTTATGGAACACCGATAAACTCATCTTT. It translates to CACDTLWNTDKLIF.

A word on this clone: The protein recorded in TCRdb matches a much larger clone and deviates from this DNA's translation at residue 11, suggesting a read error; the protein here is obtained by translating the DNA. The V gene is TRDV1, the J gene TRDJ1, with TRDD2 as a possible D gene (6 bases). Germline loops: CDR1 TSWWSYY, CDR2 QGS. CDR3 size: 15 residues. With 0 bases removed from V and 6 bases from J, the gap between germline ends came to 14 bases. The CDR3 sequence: CALGELPTETNKLIF. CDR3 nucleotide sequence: TGTGCTCTTGGGGAACTTCCTACTGAGACCAATAAACTCATCTTT.

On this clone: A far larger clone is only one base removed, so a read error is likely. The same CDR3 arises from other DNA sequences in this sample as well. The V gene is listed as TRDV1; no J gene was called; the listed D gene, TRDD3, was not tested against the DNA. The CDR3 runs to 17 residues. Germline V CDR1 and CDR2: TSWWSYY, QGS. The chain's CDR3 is CALGQCSKGAGGYGLIF. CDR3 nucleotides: TGTGCTCTTGGGCAGTGTAGTAAGGGAGCCGGGGGATACGGGCTCATCTTT.

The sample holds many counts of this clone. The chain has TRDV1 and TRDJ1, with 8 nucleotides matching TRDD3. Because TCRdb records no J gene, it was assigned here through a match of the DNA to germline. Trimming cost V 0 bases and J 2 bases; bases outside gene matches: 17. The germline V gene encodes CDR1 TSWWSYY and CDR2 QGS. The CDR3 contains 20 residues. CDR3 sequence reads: CALGELFRFYNWGGTDKLIF. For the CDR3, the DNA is TGTGCTCTTGGGGAACTATTCCGATTCTATAACTGGGGGGGGACCGATAAACTCATCTTT.

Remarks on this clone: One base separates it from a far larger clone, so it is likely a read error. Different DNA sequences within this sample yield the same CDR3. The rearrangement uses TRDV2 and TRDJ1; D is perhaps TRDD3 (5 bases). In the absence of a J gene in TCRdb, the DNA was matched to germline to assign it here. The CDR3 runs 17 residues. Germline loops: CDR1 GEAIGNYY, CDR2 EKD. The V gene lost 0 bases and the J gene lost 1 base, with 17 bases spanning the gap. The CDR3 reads CACDTLGDRNLTDKLIF. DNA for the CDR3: TGTGCCTGTGACACCCTGGGTGATAGGAACCTCACCGATAAACTCATCTTT.

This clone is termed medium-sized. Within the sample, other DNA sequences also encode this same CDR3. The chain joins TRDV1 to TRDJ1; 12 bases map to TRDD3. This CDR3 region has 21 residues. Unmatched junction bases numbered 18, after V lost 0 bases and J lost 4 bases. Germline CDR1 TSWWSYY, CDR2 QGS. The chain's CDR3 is CALGELPTRTGGYRMGDKLIF. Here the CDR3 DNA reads TGTGCTCTTGGGGAACTACCTACCCGTACTGGGGGATACCGCATGGGCGATAAACTCATCTTT.

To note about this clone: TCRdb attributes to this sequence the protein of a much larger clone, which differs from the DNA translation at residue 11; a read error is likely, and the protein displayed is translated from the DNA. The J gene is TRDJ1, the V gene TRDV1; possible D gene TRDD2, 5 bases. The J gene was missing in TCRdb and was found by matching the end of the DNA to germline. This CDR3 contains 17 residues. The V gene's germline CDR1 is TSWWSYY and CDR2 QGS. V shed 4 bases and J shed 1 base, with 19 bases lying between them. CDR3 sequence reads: CALGGILTGFPTDKLIF. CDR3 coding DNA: TGTGCTCTTGGGGGTATCCTAACAGGCTTCCCCACCGATAAACTCATCTTT.

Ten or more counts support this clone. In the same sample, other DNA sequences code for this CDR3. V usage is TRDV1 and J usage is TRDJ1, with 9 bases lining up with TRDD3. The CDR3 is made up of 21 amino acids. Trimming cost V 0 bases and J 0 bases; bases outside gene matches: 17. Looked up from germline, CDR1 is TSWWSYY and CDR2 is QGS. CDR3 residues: CALGELGDRNWGTAYTDKLIF. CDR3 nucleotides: TGTGCTCTTGGGGAACTAGGAGACAGAAACTGGGGGACTGCGTACACCGATAAACTCATCTTT.

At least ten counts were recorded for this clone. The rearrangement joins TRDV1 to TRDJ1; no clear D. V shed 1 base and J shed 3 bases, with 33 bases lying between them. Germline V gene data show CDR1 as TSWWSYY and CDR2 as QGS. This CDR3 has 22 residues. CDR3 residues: CALGEQSRWLGSYCGSPDKLIF. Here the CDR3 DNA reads TGTGCTCTTGGGGAACAAAGTCGATGGTTGGGTTCATACTGTGGATCACCCGATAAACTCATCTTT.

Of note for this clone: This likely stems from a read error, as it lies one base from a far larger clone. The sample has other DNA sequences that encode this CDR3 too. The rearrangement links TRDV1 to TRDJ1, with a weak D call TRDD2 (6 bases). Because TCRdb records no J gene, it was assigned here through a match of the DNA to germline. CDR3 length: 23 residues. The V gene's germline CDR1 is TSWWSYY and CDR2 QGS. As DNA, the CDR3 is TGTGCCCTTGGGGAACTTCCACTCCTACGAGGGGGGTGGGATTCAGCGTACACCGATAAACTCATCTTT. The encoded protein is CALGELPLLRGGWDSAYTDKLIF.

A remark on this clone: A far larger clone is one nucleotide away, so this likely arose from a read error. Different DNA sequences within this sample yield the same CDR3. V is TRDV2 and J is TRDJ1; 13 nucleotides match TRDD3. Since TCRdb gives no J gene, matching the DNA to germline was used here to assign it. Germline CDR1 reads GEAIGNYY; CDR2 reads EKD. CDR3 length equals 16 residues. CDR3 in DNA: TGCGCCTGTGATTCACTGGGGGATACGGGAACCGATAAACTCATCTTT. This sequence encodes CACDSLGDTGTDKLIF.

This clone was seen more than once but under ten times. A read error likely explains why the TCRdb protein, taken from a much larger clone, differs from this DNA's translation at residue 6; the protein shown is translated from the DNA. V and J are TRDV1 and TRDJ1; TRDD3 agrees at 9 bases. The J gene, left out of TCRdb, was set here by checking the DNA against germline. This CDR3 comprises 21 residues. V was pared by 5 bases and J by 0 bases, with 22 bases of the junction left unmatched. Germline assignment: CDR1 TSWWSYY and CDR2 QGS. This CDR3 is CALGTRYLLGDAPQHTDKLIF. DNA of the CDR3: TGTGCTCTTGGGACGCGTTATCTGCTGGGGGATGCCCCTCAGCACACCGATAAACTCATCTTT.

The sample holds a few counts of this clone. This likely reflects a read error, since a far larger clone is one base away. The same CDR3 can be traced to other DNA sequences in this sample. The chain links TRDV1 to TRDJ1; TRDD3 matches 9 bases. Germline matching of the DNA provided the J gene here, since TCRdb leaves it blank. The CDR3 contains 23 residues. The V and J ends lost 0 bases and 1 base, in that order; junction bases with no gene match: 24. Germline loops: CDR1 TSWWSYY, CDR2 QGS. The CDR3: CALGELDLPWGIVPPLSTDKLIF. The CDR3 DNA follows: TGTGCTCTTGGGGAACTTGACCTACCCTGGGGGATTGTACCTCCTTTGTCCACCGATAAACTCATCTTT.

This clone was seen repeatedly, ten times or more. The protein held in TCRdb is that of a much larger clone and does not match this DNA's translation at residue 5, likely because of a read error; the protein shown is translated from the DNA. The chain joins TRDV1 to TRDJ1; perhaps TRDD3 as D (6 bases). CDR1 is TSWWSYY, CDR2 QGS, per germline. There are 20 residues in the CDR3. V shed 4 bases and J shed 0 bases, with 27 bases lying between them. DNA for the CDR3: TGTGCTCTTGGGGCCATCTTTGCCGGGGGAGGTTACTGGTACACCGATAAACTCATCTTT. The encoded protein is CALGAIFAGGGYWYTDKLIF.